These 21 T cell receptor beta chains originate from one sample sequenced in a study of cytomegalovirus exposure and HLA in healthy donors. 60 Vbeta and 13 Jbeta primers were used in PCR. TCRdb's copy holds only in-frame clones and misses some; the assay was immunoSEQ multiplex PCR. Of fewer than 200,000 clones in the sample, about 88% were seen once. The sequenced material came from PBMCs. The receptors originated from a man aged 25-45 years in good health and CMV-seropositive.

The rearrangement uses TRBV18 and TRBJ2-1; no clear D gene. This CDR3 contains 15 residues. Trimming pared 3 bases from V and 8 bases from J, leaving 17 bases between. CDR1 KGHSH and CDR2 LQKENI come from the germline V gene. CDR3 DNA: TGTGCCAGCTCACCGCAGGAACGGTCGACCGATGAGCAGTTCTTC. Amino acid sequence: CASSPQERSTDEQFF.

The CDR3 DNA is TGTGCCAGCAGCGGCACGCGGACAGGCTATGGCTACACCTTC. Translation gives CASSGTRTGYGYTF. The V call is TRBV9, the J call TRBJ1-2, with 7 nucleotides matching TRBD1. V lost 3 bases and J lost 4; bases outside the gene matches: 6. Germline-derived CDR1 and CDR2 are SGDLS and YYNGEE. The CDR3 spans 14 residues. The variable domain in full, with the rest retrieved from reference TRBV9 and TRBJ1-2, is DSGVTQTPKHLITATGQRVTLRCSPRSGDLSVYWYQQSLDQGLQFLIQYYNGEERAKGNILERFSAQQFPDLHSELNLSSLELGDSALYFCASSGTRTGYGYTFGSGTRLTVV.

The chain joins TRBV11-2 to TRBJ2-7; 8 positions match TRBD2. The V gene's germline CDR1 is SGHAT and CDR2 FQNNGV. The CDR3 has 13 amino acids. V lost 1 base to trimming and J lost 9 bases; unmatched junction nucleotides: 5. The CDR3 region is CASSLAGGVGQYF. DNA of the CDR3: TGTGCCAGCAGCTTAGCGGGGGGGGTCGGGCAGTACTTC.

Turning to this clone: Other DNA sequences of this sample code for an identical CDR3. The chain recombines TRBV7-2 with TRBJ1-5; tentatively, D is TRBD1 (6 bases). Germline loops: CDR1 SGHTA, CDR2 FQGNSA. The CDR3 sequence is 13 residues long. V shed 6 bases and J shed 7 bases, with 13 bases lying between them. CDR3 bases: TGTGCCAGCAGTCTTGGGACAATCCAGCCCCAGCATTTT. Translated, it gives CASSLGTIQPQHF. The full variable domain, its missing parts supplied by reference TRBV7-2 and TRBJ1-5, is GAGVSQSPSNKVTEKGKDVELRCDPISGHTALYWYRQSLGQGLEFLIYFQGNSAPDKSGLPSDRFSAERTGGSVSTLTIQRTQQEDSAVYLCASSLGTIQPQHFGDGTRLSIL.

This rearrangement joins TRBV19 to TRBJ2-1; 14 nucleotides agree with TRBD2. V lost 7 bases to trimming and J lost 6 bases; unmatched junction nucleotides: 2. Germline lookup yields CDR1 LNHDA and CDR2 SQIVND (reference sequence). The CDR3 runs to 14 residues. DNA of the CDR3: TGTGCCAGTACGGGGACTAGCGGGAGCAATGAGCAGTTCTTC. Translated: CASTGTSGSNEQFF.

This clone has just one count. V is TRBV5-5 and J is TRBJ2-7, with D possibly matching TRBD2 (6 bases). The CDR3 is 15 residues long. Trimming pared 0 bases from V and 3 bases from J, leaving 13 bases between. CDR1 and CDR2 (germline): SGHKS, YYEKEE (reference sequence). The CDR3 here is CASSLEGGRSYEQYF. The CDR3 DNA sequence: TGTGCCAGCAGCTTGGAAGGAGGGAGAAGCTACGAGCAGTACTTC.

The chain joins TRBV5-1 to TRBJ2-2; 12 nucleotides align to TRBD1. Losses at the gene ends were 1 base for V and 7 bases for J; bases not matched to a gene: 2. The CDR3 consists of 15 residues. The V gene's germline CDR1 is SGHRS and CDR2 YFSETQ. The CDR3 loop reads CASSLRDRGRGELFF. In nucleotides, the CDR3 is TGCGCCAGCAGCTTGAGGGACAGGGGGCGCGGGGAGCTGTTTTTT.

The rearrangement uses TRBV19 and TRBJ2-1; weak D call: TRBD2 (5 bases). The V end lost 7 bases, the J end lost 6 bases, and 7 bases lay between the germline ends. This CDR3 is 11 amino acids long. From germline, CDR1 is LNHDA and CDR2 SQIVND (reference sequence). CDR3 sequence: CASTEANEQFF. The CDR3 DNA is TGTGCCAGTACGGAGGCCAATGAGCAGTTCTTC.

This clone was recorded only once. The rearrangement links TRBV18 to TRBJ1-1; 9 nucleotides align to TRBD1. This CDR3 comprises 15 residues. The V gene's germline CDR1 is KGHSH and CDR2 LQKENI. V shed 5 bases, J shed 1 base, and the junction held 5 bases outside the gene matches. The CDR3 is CASSTGTGSNTEAFF. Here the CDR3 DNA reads TGTGCCAGCTCAACCGGGACAGGGTCGAACACTGAAGCTTTCTTT.

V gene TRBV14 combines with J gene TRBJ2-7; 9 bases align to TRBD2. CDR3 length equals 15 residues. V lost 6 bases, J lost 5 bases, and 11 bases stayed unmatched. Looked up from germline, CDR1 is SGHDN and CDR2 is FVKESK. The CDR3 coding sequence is TGTGCCAGCAGTTATCGACGGCGGGAGGGCGACGAGCAGTACTTC. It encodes CASSYRRREGDEQYF.

CDR3 region: CASSVPLAEQFF. In DNA form, the CDR3 reads TGTGCCAGCAGCGTTCCTCTAGCGGAGCAGTTCTTC. The genes are TRBV7-9 and TRBJ2-1, with a possible D match to TRBD2 (6 bases). Trimming removed 5 bases at V and 10 bases at J, with 12 bases between. The CDR3 is 12 amino acids. Germline V CDR1 and CDR2: SEHNR, FQNEAQ (reference sequence).

The chain's CDR3 is CASGFRSASGSYNEQFF. In DNA form, the CDR3 reads TGTGCTAGTGGTTTTCGGTCGGCTAGCGGCTCCTACAATGAGCAGTTCTTC. The chain recombines TRBV12-5 with TRBJ2-1; 7 positions agree with TRBD2. The CDR3 is 17 amino acids. Germline CDR1 is LGHNT and CDR2 is FRNRAP. The J segment lost 0 bases and the V segment lost 3 bases, leaving 8 bases of the junction unmatched.

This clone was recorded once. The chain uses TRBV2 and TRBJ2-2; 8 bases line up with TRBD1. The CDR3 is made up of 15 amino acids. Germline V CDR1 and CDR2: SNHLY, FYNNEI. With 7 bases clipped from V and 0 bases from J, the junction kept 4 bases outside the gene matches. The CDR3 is CASNDRGSNTGELFF. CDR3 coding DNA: TGTGCCAGCAACGACAGGGGATCGAACACCGGGGAGCTGTTTTTT.

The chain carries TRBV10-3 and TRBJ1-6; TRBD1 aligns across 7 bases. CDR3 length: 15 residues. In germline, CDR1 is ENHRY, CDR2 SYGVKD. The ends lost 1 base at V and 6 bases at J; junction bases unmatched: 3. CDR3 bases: TGTGCCATCAGTGAGTTACAGGGGTCTAATTCACCCCTCCACTTT. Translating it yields CAISELQGSNSPLHF.

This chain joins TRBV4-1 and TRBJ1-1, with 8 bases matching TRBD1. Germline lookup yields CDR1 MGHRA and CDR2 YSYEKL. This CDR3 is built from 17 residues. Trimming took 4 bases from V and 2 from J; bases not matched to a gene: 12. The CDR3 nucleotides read TGCGCCAGCAGCCCTCTCTCGGGACAGGCTTCCAACACTGAAGCTTTCTTT. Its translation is CASSPLSGQASNTEAFF.

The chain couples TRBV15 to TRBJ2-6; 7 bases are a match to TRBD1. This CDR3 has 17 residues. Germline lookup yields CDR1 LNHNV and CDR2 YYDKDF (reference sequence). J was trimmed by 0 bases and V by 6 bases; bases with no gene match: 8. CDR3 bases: TGTGCCACCAGGAGACAGGGTAGCCACTCTGGGGCCAACGTCCTGACTTTC. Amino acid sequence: CATRRQGSHSGANVLTF.

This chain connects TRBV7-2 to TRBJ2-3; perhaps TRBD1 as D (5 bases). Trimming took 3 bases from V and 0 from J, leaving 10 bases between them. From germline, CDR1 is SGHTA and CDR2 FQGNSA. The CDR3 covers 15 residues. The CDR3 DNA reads TGTGCCAGCAGCTTCCCGACAGCTAGCACAGATACGCAGTATTTT. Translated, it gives CASSFPTASTDTQYF.

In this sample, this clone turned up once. The CDR3 sequence is CASSSPQLAGVWYEQYV. The CDR3, as DNA: TGTGCCAGCAGTTCGCCACAACTAGCGGGAGTATGGTACGAGCAGTACGTC. The chain couples TRBV28 to TRBJ2-7, with 11 bases lining up with TRBD2. The V and J ends lost 4 bases and 4 bases, in that order; junction bases with no gene match: 12. The CDR3 is 17 amino acids. Germline V gene sequence: CDR1 MDHEN, CDR2 SYDVKM.

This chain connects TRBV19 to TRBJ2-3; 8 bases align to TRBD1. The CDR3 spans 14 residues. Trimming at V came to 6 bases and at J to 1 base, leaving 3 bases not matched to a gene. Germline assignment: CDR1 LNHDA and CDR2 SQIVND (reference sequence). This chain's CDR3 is CASSKTGGTDTQYF. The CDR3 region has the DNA TGTGCCAGTAGCAAGACAGGGGGCACAGATACGCAGTATTTT.

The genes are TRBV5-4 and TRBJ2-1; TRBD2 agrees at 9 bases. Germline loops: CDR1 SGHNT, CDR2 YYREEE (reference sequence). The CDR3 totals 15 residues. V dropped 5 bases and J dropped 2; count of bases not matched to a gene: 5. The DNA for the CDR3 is TGTGCCAGCAGTTCGGTAGCGGGAGCCTACAATGAGCAGTTCTTC. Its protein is CASSSVAGAYNEQFF.

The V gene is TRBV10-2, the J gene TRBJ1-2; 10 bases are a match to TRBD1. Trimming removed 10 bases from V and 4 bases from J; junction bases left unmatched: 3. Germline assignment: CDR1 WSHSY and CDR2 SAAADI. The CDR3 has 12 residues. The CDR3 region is CAMGQGFYGYTF. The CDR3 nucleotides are TGCGCCATGGGACAGGGGTTCTATGGCTACACCTTC.